Shown below are 7 T cell receptor beta chains from a single sample sequenced in a study of cytomegalovirus exposure and HLA in healthy donors. It was with 60 Vbeta and 13 Jbeta primers that the PCR ran. Sequenced by immunoSEQ multiplex PCR; TCRdb stores in-frame clones only, minus some. The data contain 100,000 to 150,000 clones, roughly 80% of them singletons. The sample was PBMCs. The receptors were gathered from a man aged 55 to 70 in good health and CMV-seropositive.

This clone was observed a few times. This chain connects TRBV5-1 to TRBJ1-6, with D perhaps matching TRBD1 (6 bases). This CDR3 spans 14 amino acids. Trimming took 4 bases from V and 7 from J, leaving 12 bases between them. CDR1 is SGHRS, CDR2 YFSETQ, per germline. In DNA form, the CDR3 reads TGCGCCAGCAGCGCGACAGGTGGGAATTCACCCCTCCACTTT. It is translated as CASSATGGNSPLHF.

This chain connects TRBV11-2 to TRBJ2-5, with 10 bases that match TRBD1. CDR1 and CDR2 (germline): SGHAT, FQNNGV. Trimming removed 5 bases from V and 7 bases from J; junction bases left unmatched: 7. This CDR3 contains 14 residues. CDR3 protein: CASSAGQGFSTQYF. The CDR3 DNA reads as TGTGCCAGCAGCGCGGGACAGGGGTTTTCGACCCAGTACTTC.

This clone has more than one count but fewer than ten. The V and J genes are TRBV27 and TRBJ1-4; possibly TRBD1 for D (6 bases). This CDR3 comprises 16 residues. V shed 3 bases and J shed 6 bases, with 17 bases lying between them. Germline lookup yields CDR1 MNHEY and CDR2 SMNVEV (reference sequence). As DNA, the CDR3 is TGTGCCAGCAGTTTCAGGCGAGGGGGGGGACATGAAAAACTGTTTTTT. Translating gives CASSFRRGGGHEKLFF.

The chain employs TRBV9 and TRBJ2-1; D is unclear. Germline CDR1 and CDR2: SGDLS and YYNGEE. V was trimmed by 3 bases and J by 8 bases, leaving 9 bases between them. This CDR3 has 12 amino acids. Here the CDR3 reads CASSGQYYEQFF. CDR3 sequence (DNA): TGTGCCAGCAGCGGTCAGTATTATGAGCAGTTCTTC.

This CDR3 reads CAISGIRDTYEQYF. DNA of the CDR3: TGTGCCATCAGTGGGATCAGGGACACCTACGAGCAGTACTTC. This chain joins TRBV10-3 and TRBJ2-7; TRBD1 is a possible D gene (6 bases). V was pared by 4 bases and J by 2 bases, with 12 bases between. This CDR3 comprises 14 residues. Germline V CDR1 and CDR2: ENHRY, SYGVKD.

The chain employs TRBV5-6 and TRBJ1-1; D ambiguous. Trimming took off 0 bases at V and 0 bases at J, with 9 bases between the two ends. Germline CDR1 SGHDT, CDR2 YYEEEE. This CDR3 spans 15 amino acids. The CDR3 sequence is CASSLERRLNTEAFF. The CDR3 nucleotides read TGTGCCAGCAGCTTGGAGCGGCGGCTGAACACTGAAGCTTTCTTT.

V gene TRBV28 combines with J gene TRBJ2-1; perhaps TRBD2 as D (5 bases). V was shortened by 8 bases and J by 3 bases, with 14 bases between the two germline ends. Germline CDR1 reads MDHEN; CDR2 reads SYDVKM. This CDR3 is built from 14 residues. The CDR3 DNA is TGTGCCAGCTGCAGAGGGCCTGGCTACAATGAGCAGTTCTTC. It codes for CASCRGPGYNEQFF.